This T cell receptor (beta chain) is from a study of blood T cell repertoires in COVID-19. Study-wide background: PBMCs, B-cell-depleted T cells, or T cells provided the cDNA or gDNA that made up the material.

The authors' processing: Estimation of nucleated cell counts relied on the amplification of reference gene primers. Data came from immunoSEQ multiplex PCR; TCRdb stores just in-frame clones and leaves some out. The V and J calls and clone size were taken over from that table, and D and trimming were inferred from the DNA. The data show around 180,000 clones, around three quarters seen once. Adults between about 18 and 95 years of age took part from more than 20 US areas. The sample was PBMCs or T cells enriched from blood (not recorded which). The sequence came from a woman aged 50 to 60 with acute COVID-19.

The CDR3 DNA follows: TGTGCCAGCAGATTAACAGGGAAATCACCCCTCCACTTT. Protein product: CASRLTGKSPLHF. V gene TRBV12-3 or TRBV12-4 combines with J gene TRBJ1-6; possible D gene TRBD1, 6 bases. This CDR3 region has 13 residues. The V end was cut by 6 bases, the J end by 10 bases, with 13 bases between.